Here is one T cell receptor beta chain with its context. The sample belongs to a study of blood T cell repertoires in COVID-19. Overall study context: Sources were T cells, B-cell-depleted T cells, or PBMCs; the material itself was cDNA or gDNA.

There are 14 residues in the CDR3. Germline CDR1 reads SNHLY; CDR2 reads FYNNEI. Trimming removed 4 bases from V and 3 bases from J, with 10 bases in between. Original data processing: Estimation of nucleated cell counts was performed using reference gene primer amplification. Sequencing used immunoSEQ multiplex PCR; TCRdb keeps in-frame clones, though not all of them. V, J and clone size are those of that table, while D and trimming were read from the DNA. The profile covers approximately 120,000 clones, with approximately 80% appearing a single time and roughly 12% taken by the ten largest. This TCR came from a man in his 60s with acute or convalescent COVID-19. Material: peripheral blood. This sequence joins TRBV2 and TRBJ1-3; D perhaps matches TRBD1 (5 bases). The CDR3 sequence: CASSAPGRGNTIYF. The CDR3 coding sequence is TGTGCCAGCAGTGCCCCAGGGCGTGGAAACACCATATATTTT.